Below are 5 T cell receptor beta chains sequenced from a single sample in a study of regulatory T cells in long-lasting Graves disease. Regarding time point: persistent/refractory GD, antithyroid drugs over 5 years with positive TRAb. The TCR library used RNA extracted from PBMCs. Combining iRepertoire HTBI primers with Arm-PCR of CDR3 regions, the authors built TCR beta libraries. TCRdb ran MiXCR on the multiplex PCR reads and lists one entry per CDR3 protein. This sample yields 600,000 to 800,000 distinct CDR3 sequences, of which approximately 31% are seen a single time; around 42% belongs to the top ten. Specimen: peripheral blood mononuclear cells (PBMCs), collected when the disease was refractory, from a patient treated with antithyroid drugs. These TCRs come from a female donor with Graves disease.

The chain uses TRBV27 and TRBJ1-5; D is undetermined. CDR1 is MNHEY, CDR2 SMNVEV, per germline (reference sequence). V dropped 0 bases and J dropped 4 bases, with 10 bases sitting between them. CDR3 length equals 15 residues. The CDR3 DNA sequence: TGTGCCAGCAGTTTATCGCCCCGTTTGAATCAGCCCCAGCATTTT. Amino acid sequence: CASSLSPRLNQPQHF.

The chain is built from TRBV3-1 and TRBJ2-1; D possibly corresponds to TRBD2 (5 bases). Germline values: CDR1 LGHDT, CDR2 YNNKEL (reference sequence). Trimming left V 0 bases short and J 0 bases short, with 15 bases between. The CDR3 runs 18 residues. The CDR3 sequence: CASSQDPPGRSSYNEQFF. In DNA, the CDR3 is TGTGCCAGCAGCCAAGATCCACCGGGAAGGAGCTCCTACAATGAGCAGTTCTTC.

The V and J genes are TRBV28 and TRBJ1-5; D unclear. V was trimmed by 3 bases and J by 0 bases, leaving 12 bases between them. The CDR3 extends over 16 amino acids. The germline V gene encodes CDR1 MDHEN and CDR2 SYDVKM. The CDR3: CASSFSIVDSNQPQHF. CDR3 sequence (DNA): TGTGCCAGCAGTTTCTCGATCGTTGATAGCAATCAGCCCCAGCATTTT. Variable domain in full (rest from reference TRBV28 and TRBJ1-5): DVKVTQSSRYLVKRTGEKVFLECVQDMDHENMFWYRQDPGLGLRLIYFSYDVKMKEKGDIPEGYSVSREKKERFSLILESASTNQTSMYLCASSFSIVDSNQPQHFGDGTRLSIL.

This clonotype was recorded a few times. The CDR3 protein is CASSLGVVLPREQYF. The DNA of the CDR3 is TGTGCCAGCAGTTTAGGAGTAGTATTGCCTCGCGAGCAGTACTTC. The chain uses TRBV28 and TRBJ2-7; D not resolved. This CDR3 region has 15 residues. With 2 bases removed from V and 6 bases from J, the gap between germline ends came to 17 bases. Germline loops: CDR1 MDHEN, CDR2 SYDVKM. Full variable domain (rest looked up from reference TRBV28 and TRBJ2-7): DVKVTQSSRYLVKRTGEKVFLECVQDMDHENMFWYRQDPGLGLRLIYFSYDVKMKEKGDIPEGYSVSREKKERFSLILESASTNQTSMYLCASSLGVVLPREQYFGPGTRLTVT.

Ten or more counts support this clonotype. The chain joins TRBV6-1 to TRBJ1-2, with a tentative D call TRBD1 (5 bases). In germline, CDR1 is MNHNS, CDR2 SASEGT. The CDR3 sequence is 14 residues long. V lost 6 bases and J 8 bases, leaving 19 bases between the germline ends. CDR3 nucleotides: TGTGCCAGCAGCGAACGTAGAGGGGCAGTCGGCTACACCTTC. The encoded protein is CASSERRGAVGYTF.